This TCR beta chain comes out of a study of response to subunit inactivated influenza vaccine. Study results and caveats: Researchers suggested that each seasonal influenza vaccination recruits few new T cells.

This clonotype was seen once. Its antigen is unidentified. MiXCR, run by TCRdb on the RT-PCR reads, gives a single entry per CDR3 protein. The profile shows around 850,000 distinct CDR3 sequences, approximately 18% of them singletons. V was cut by 6 bases and J by 4 bases, with 21 bases left in between. Germline V lookup: CDR1 DFQATT, CDR2 SNEGSKA (reference sequence). The CDR3 sequence is 16 residues long. This sequence joins TRBV20-1 and TRBJ2-2; the D gene could be TRBD1 or TRBD2 (5 bases each). The material sequenced was PBMCs from blood, taken 5 days after vaccination. The source is a man in his forties or fifties who received an inactivated influenza vaccine. The CDR3 loop reads CSANIGATTATGELFF. CDR3 DNA sequence: TGCAGTGCCAACATCGGGGCCACTACCGCCACCGGGGAGCTGTTTTTT.